The 2 T cell receptor beta chains below all came from one sample that was sequenced in a study of blood T cell repertoires in COVID-19. Assay used: immunoSEQ multiplex PCR; TCRdb lists only in-frame clones, some missing. Among 200,000 to 300,000 clones listed, about 82% were seen once. Sequencing used PBMCs or T cells enriched from blood (not recorded which). These receptors originate from a woman in her fifties or sixties who had recovered from COVID-19.

The chain has TRBV28 and TRBJ2-5; the match to TRBD1 covers 9 bases. The germline gives CDR1 MDHEN, CDR2 SYDVKM. The length of the CDR3 is 15 residues. The junction had 10 bases not matched to a gene; V was cut back by 7 bases and J by 4 bases. CDR3 DNA: TGTGCCAGCAAGCTACAGGGGGCGGATCGAGAGACCCAGTACTTC. Its translation is CASKLQGADRETQYF.

The V and J genes are TRBV25-1 and TRBJ2-3, with 13 positions matching TRBD2. This CDR3 has 14 amino acids. CDR1 and CDR2 (germline): MGHDK, SYGVNS. Unmatched junction bases numbered 7, after V lost 6 bases and J lost 10 bases. The CDR3 DNA reads TGTGCCAGCAGATCCAGGACTAGCGGGAGTTCGCAGTATTTT. It specifies CASRSRTSGSSQYF.